This T cell receptor (beta chain) was captured in a study of blood T cells in healthy people across ages. About the research overall: Capturing about one barcoded beta molecule per two T cells was achieved by template switching.

Each donor was a healthy Caucasian individual from Russia, aged roughly 6 to 95. The second PCR ran roughly 7 to 12 cycles with a sample-barcoded 5' primer and J-beta primers. TCRdb fed the 5' RACE reads into MiXCR, producing one record per CDR3 protein. This table holds about 1.8 million distinct CDR3 sequences, about 50% found once. The CDR3 contains 14 residues. The germline CDR1 and CDR2 sequences are DFQATT and SNEGSKA (reference sequence). Trimming shortened V by 3 bases and J by 4 bases, and 13 bases separated the two germline ends. The origin of this receptor is a woman in her thirties or forties in good health. The J gene is TRBJ2-1, the V gene TRBV20-1; a possible D gene is TRBD1 (6 bases). Sequencing was carried out using blood. CDR3 in DNA: TGCAGTGCTAGGGGGGCCAGGGCTTACAATGAGCAGTTCTTC. Residues: CSARGARAYNEQFF.